The T cell receptor beta chain described here comes from a study of CD8 T cells in ankylosing spondylitis. Study-wide findings and caveats: Reportedly, disease-linked clones are significantly enriched in ankylosing spondylitis patients' matched synovial fluid.

This clonotype came up many times. Its antigen is not identified. As the method for making TCR beta libraries, quantitative 5'-RACE with molecular barcodes was used. TCRdb analysed the 5' RACE reads with MiXCR anew, one entry per CDR3 protein. The sample lists around 250,000 distinct CDR3 sequences, about 10% seen once, with around 6.5% in the top ten. The CDR3 is 15 residues long. With 10 bases removed from V and 0 bases from J, the gap between germline ends came to 13 bases. Germline CDR1 MGHRA, CDR2 YSYEKL. This chain connects TRBV4-1 to TRBJ1-6; possibly TRBD1 for D (5 bases). Sequenced material: blood, either unsorted or a sorted T cell fraction (not recorded which). This clonotype was obtained from a male donor with ankylosing spondylitis or in good health (not recorded which). As DNA, the CDR3 is TGCGCCACCCAGAGACAGACCTCCTATAATTCACCCCTCCACTTT. Amino acids: CATQRQTSYNSPLHF.